The next 24 T cell receptor beta chains were all read from a single sample in a study of shared clonotypes between healthy human individuals. Assay: immunoSEQ multiplex PCR; the TCRdb copy retains only in-frame clones and omits some. Among a few million clones listed, 90% to 97% were seen once. The sample taken for sequencing was naive CD4+ T cells sorted from blood. Subset specified: CD45RA+ positively selected. These receptors came from a man between 18 and 29 years old in good health.

The chain is built from TRBV5-4 and TRBJ2-3, with 8 bases matching TRBD2. Germline V gene lookup returns CDR1 SGHNT and CDR2 YYREEE (reference sequence). V was clipped by 4 bases and J by 0 bases; unmatched bases: 4. The CDR3 runs 15 residues. The CDR3 spells CASSARTSSTDTQYF. CDR3 coding DNA: TGTGCCAGCAGCGCACGGACTAGCAGCACAGATACGCAGTATTTT.

The V gene is TRBV4-2, the J gene TRBJ1-4; D call uncertain. V lost 0 bases to trimming and J lost 7 bases, with 12 bases between them. The CDR3 sequence is 15 residues long. Germline values: CDR1 LGHNA, CDR2 YNFKEQ. CDR3 in DNA: TGTGCCAGCAGCCAAGAAAGGGCAACGGGTGAAAAACTGTTTTTT. Protein product: CASSQERATGEKLFF.

The V call is TRBV20-1, the J call TRBJ2-7; 8 nucleotides match TRBD2. The CDR3 has 10 residues. The germline V gene encodes CDR1 DFQATT and CDR2 SNEGSKA (reference sequence). The CDR3 here is CAGGSSEQYF. For the CDR3, the DNA is TGCGCGGGAGGATCTAGCGAGCAGTACTTC.

As concerns this clone: The sample holds other DNA sequences that translate to the same CDR3. The V call is TRBV5-1, the J call TRBJ2-3, with D possibly being TRBD1 (6 bases). Trimming took 0 bases from V and 2 from J, leaving 10 bases between them. CDR1 SGHRS and CDR2 YFSETQ come from the germline V gene. The length of the CDR3 is 15 residues. The CDR3 sequence is CASSLGGQPTDTQYF. The CDR3 DNA follows: TGCGCCAGCAGCTTGGGGGGACAACCCACAGATACGCAGTATTTT.

This clone was detected once. The chain employs TRBV15 and TRBJ2-5; D might be TRBD1 (6 bases). Germline V gene sequence: CDR1 LNHNV, CDR2 YYDKDF (reference sequence). V lost 1 base to trimming and J lost 2 bases, with 11 bases between them. This CDR3 is built from 15 residues. CDR3 residues: CATSRVGRGQETQYF. DNA of the CDR3: TGTGCCACCAGCAGAGTGGGTAGGGGGCAAGAGACCCAGTACTTC.

This clone was seen once. The J gene is TRBJ2-7, the V gene TRBV6-5; D ambiguous. Trimming removed 6 bases at V and 5 bases at J, with 17 bases between. In germline, CDR1 is MNHEY, CDR2 SVGAGI. The CDR3 contains 14 residues. The CDR3 region has the DNA TGTGCCAGCAGATCAGGCGGTCTTGGGGACGAGCAGTACTTC. Translated, it gives CASRSGGLGDEQYF.

The CDR3 protein is CASSESVWGTQYF. CDR3 DNA sequence: TGCGCCAGCAGTGAGTCCGTCTGGGGGACCCAGTACTTC. The chain joins TRBV10-1 to TRBJ2-5, with D unresolved. Germline CDR1 and CDR2: WNHNN and SYGVQD (reference sequence). This CDR3 is 13 amino acids long. Trimming removed 0 bases at V and 7 bases at J, with 9 bases between.

The chain employs TRBV2 and TRBJ1-2; D perhaps matches TRBD1 (5 bases). CDR3 length equals 11 residues. CDR1 and CDR2 from the germline V gene are SNHLY and FYNNEI. The CDR3 nucleotides read TGTGCAGGGACGGCGAACTATGGCTACACCTTC. Translation gives CAGTANYGYTF.

The V call is TRBV18, the J call TRBJ2-7, with D possibly matching TRBD1 (6 bases). Germline CDR1 KGHSH, CDR2 LQKENI. The CDR3 is 12 residues long. V gave up 2 bases and J gave up 6 bases, with 8 bases separating them. CDR3 residues: CASSPKQGEQYF. For the CDR3, the DNA is TGTGCCAGCTCACCAAAACAGGGCGAGCAGTACTTC.

The chain recombines TRBV30 with TRBJ1-2; D is uncertain. With 1 base removed from V and 2 bases from J, the gap between germline ends came to 14 bases. CDR3 length: 15 amino acids. Germline CDR1 GTSNPN, CDR2 SVGIG (reference sequence). CDR3 in amino acids: CAWSDGTSFNYGYTF. CDR3 coding DNA: TGTGCCTGGAGTGACGGAACTTCCTTCAACTATGGCTACACCTTC.

The chain carries TRBV28 and TRBJ2-1, with TRBD1 matching 9 bases. Germline V gene lookup returns CDR1 MDHEN and CDR2 SYDVKM. This CDR3 region has 16 residues. V trimming: 7 bases; J trimming: 7 bases; junction bases outside the gene matches: 14. This CDR3 is CASTLLPGQGGNEQFF. Here the CDR3 DNA reads TGTGCCAGCACCCTACTCCCGGGACAGGGTGGGAATGAGCAGTTCTTC.

The chain combines TRBV6-1 with TRBJ1-2; D is undetermined. Germline CDR1 reads MNHNS; CDR2 reads SASEGT. The V and J ends lost 1 base and 7 bases respectively, with 4 bases between them. The CDR3 spans 11 residues. CDR3 in DNA: TGTGCCAGCAGTGAAGGCCCTGGCTACACCTTC. This gives the protein CASSEGPGYTF.

The chain couples TRBV2 to TRBJ1-4; D call uncertain. CDR1 and CDR2 from the germline V gene are SNHLY and FYNNEI. CDR3 length equals 14 residues. V lost 5 bases and J 0 bases, leaving 7 bases between the germline ends. CDR3 sequence reads: CASSSQATNEKLFF. CDR3 in DNA: TGTGCCAGCAGTTCACAAGCAACTAATGAAAAACTGTTTTTT.

The rearrangement joins TRBV2 to TRBJ2-7, with TRBD1 as a possible D gene (5 bases). The CDR3 has 14 residues. The V gene lost 5 bases and the J gene lost 2 bases, with 13 bases spanning the gap. The germline V gene has CDR1 SNHLY and CDR2 FYNNEI. The CDR3 DNA reads as TGTGCCAGCAGTCCCCCGGACATCACCTACGAGCAGTACTTC. Translation: CASSPPDITYEQYF.

Concerning this clone: A read error is likely, as this CDR3 ends without the conserved phenylalanine or tryptophan. The chain recombines TRBV19 with TRBJ2-3, with TRBD2 identical over 13 bases. Germline-derived CDR1 and CDR2 are LNHDA and SQIVND (reference sequence). CDR3 length: 18 residues. Trimming cost V 5 bases and J 3 bases; bases outside gene matches: 11. The CDR3 region has the DNA TGTGCCAGTAGTGCAAGAGGACTAGCGGGAGCATGGACAGATACGCAGTATCTT. This encodes CASSARGLAGAWTDTQYL.

This sequence joins TRBV10-3 and TRBJ2-2; D possibly matches TRBD1 or TRBD2 (6 bases each). The ends were cut back, 5 bases at V and 0 bases at J, with 13 bases in the middle. Germline values: CDR1 ENHRY, CDR2 SYGVKD. CDR3 size: 16 residues. The chain's CDR3 is CAISIGGPANTGELFF. CDR3 sequence (DNA): TGTGCCATCAGTATCGGGGGCCCCGCGAACACCGGGGAGCTGTTTTTT.

The CDR3 spells CASSLPRQGSSNEKLFF. CDR3 nucleotide sequence: TGTGCCAGCAGTTTGCCCCGACAGGGATCATCTAATGAAAAACTGTTTTTT. This sequence joins TRBV28 and TRBJ1-4; 7 bases map to TRBD1. The V gene's germline CDR1 is MDHEN and CDR2 SYDVKM. The junction had 10 bases not matched to a gene; V was cut back by 3 bases and J by 3 bases. The CDR3 sequence is 17 residues long.

The chain joins TRBV5-4 to TRBJ2-1; TRBD2 matches at 9 bases. The germline CDR1 and CDR2 sequences are SGHNT and YYREEE (reference sequence). CDR3 length: 16 amino acids. V lost 0 bases and J lost 6; bases outside the gene matches: 7. CDR3 residues: CASSLGSRGGSNEQFF. Here the CDR3 DNA reads TGTGCCAGCAGCTTGGGGTCGCGGGGGGGCTCCAATGAGCAGTTCTTC.

The chain combines TRBV29-1 with TRBJ2-3; a possible D gene is TRBD1 (6 bases). The length of the CDR3 is 14 residues. The ends were cut back, 6 bases at V and 3 bases at J, with 16 bases in the middle. Germline values: CDR1 SQVTM, CDR2 ANQGSEA. CDR3 nucleotides: TGCAGCGTCATCCCCCGGGACAAGACAGATACGCAGTATTTT. This sequence encodes CSVIPRDKTDTQYF.

The chain uses TRBV30 and TRBJ2-5; TRBD2 agrees at 14 bases. The CDR3 covers 15 residues. CDR1 and CDR2 from the germline V gene are GTSNPN and SVGIG (reference sequence). Unmatched junction bases numbered 9, after V lost 8 bases and J lost 4 bases. The CDR3 sequence: CASTTSGGAGETQYF. CDR3 nucleotides: TGTGCCAGTACGACTAGCGGGGGGGCCGGAGAGACCCAGTACTTC.

The chain combines TRBV4-2 with TRBJ2-1; D uncertain. Deletions cut 0 bases from V and 4 bases from J, with 4 bases between. CDR3 length: 13 amino acids. CDR1 LGHNA and CDR2 YNFKEQ come from the germline V gene. The CDR3 region is CASSQDPYNEQFF. As DNA, the CDR3 is TGTGCCAGCAGCCAAGACCCATACAATGAGCAGTTCTTC.

In DNA form, the CDR3 reads TGTGCCAGCAGCTTGGGTATACTGGAGACCCAGTACTTC. As protein: CASSLGILETQYF. V and J are TRBV5-6 and TRBJ2-5; no clear D gene. The germline gives CDR1 SGHDT, CDR2 YYEEEE. Trimming stripped 0 bases from V and 5 bases from J, with 8 bases between. This CDR3 region has 13 residues.

This chain connects TRBV6-1 to TRBJ2-3; D unclear. V was cut by 7 bases and J by 0 bases, with 11 bases left in between. The CDR3 covers 14 residues. Germline V gives CDR1 MNHNS, CDR2 SASEGT. The CDR3 DNA is TGTGCCAGCAACCGGATGGGGAGCACAGATACGCAGTATTTT. Translation gives CASNRMGSTDTQYF.

This clone was detected once. The chain couples TRBV5-8 to TRBJ2-5, with TRBD2 matching 13 bases. Germline V gene sequence: CDR1 SGHTS, CDR2 YDEGEE. J gave up 5 bases and V 10 bases, and 8 bases lay outside the gene matches. The CDR3 covers 14 residues. The CDR3 sequence is CAGRLAGGVETQYF. The CDR3 nucleotides read TGTGCCGGCCGACTAGCGGGAGGTGTGGAGACCCAGTACTTC.